The 2 T cell receptor beta chains presented below share a single source sample, sequenced in a study of blood T cell repertoires in COVID-19. Here immunoSEQ multiplex PCR was the method, and the copy in TCRdb shows in-frame clones only, minus some. The table lists nearly 70,000 clones, 87% of them singletons. The sample comprised peripheral blood. Receptor source: a woman between 45 and 65 years old with COVID-19, enrolled during active disease.

In DNA, the CDR3 is TGTGCCAGCAGTTCCACTCCGGGACAGGGCGGGCAAGAGACCCAGTACTTC. As protein: CASSSTPGQGGQETQYF. The chain carries TRBV28 and TRBJ2-5, with TRBD1 identical over 9 bases. The V gene end was trimmed by 4 bases and the J gene end by 2 bases; junction bases not matched to a gene: 11. From germline, CDR1 is MDHEN and CDR2 SYDVKM. This CDR3 is 17 amino acids long.

The chain joins TRBV5-1 to TRBJ2-1, with a weak D call TRBD2 (6 bases). CDR1 and CDR2 (germline): SGHRS, YFSETQ. CDR3 length equals 14 residues. Trimming shortened V by 3 bases and J by 8 bases, and 15 bases separated the two germline ends. CDR3 DNA: TGCGCCAGCAGCTGGAGCGCGGGGCCGCATGAGCAGTTCTTC. Its translation is CASSWSAGPHEQFF.